This is a list of T cell receptor beta chains from one sample in a study of identical twins. TCRdb ran MiXCR on the 5' RACE reads and lists one entry per CDR3 protein. The sample lists approximately 620,000 distinct CDR3 sequences; less than 10% were seen once. In addition, the sample was reused for a study of yellow fever vaccine responses in identical twins.

Input material: PBMCs. The source is a woman aged 18-29 years in good health. Each CDR3 is given with its conserved first and last residue.

TRBJ2-7,TRBV4-1,CASSQEAGDDEQYF
TRBJ2-3,TRBV29-1,CSVDPGLDYTDTQYF
TRBJ2-5,TRBV5-1,CASSPGTSGGRGETQYF
TRBJ2-3,TRBV9,CASSDGLPTDTQYF
TRBJ1-6,TRBV5-5,CASSLALWERSSPLHF
TRBJ2-7,TRBV5-1,CASRGGGRDSYEQYF
TRBJ2-7,TRBV27,CASSLNGKGRYEQYF
TRBJ1-5,TRBV20-1,CSARGHQGGNQPQHF
TRBJ1-1,TRBV11-2,CASSYTDQGFAFF
TRBJ2-2,TRBV12-3/TRBV12-4,CASILGRNTGELFF
TRBJ2-1,TRBV6-2/TRBV6-3,CASRNGGLRFF
TRBJ2-1,TRBV3-1,CASSHSSISYNEQFF
TRBJ2-5,TRBV20-1,CSAKGGGKETQYF
TRBJ1-2,TRBV6-2/TRBV6-3,CASSYRGDIGGYTF
TRBJ2-7,TRBV27,CASSTPRQGASYEQYF
TRBJ2-1,TRBV4-3,CASSQDWRNEQFF
TRBJ2-1,TRBV2,CASSVDAGGKKRNEQFF
TRBJ1-5,TRBV6-1,CASVQDRGRLDSNQPQHF
TRBJ2-1,TRBV7-8,CASSSSGNEQFF
TRBJ1-4,TRBV5-5,CASSLYGRDNEKLFF
TRBJ1-2,TRBV10-3,CAISEPGDRIYGYTF
TRBJ1-6,TRBV12-3/TRBV12-4,CASSSDNSPLHF
TRBJ2-7,TRBV10-3,CAISELGGGTSLIAYEQYF
TRBJ2-3,TRBV7-9,CASRLADTQYF
TRBJ1-2,TRBV2,CASSLDSYGYTF
TRBJ2-6,TRBV27,CASSFQGTGANVLTF
TRBJ2-4,TRBV15,CATSRDGTANGNIQYF
TRBJ2-3,TRBV4-3,CASSQELGLAGGSTDTQYF
TRBJ2-5,TRBV12-3/TRBV12-4,CASSYFGGPPGETQYF
TRBJ2-7,TRBV20-1,CSADLRLDDEQYF
TRBJ2-2,TRBV20-1,CSARDLIAGVTGELFF
TRBJ2-2,TRBV3-1,CASSQYRAGDTGELFF
TRBJ2-7,TRBV7-2,CASSLVDSGAYEQYF
TRBJ2-7,TRBV5-1,CASSHGVTSGRRRSSYEQYF
TRBJ1-5,TRBV28,CASSRDRGSNQPQHF
TRBJ2-3,TRBV24-1,CATSDLSAGSTDTQYF
TRBJ2-2,TRBV5-8,CASSFRRTLGNTGELFF
TRBJ2-7,TRBV7-9,CASSFAWDEQYF
TRBJ2-5,TRBV6-4,CASSAAFQRGETQYF
TRBJ1-4,TRBV5-5,CASSFWGSGDEKLFF
TRBJ2-1,TRBV4-1,CASSQDPGLAGALDQQFF
TRBJ2-2,TRBV9,CASSVNRSYTGELFF
TRBJ2-3,TRBV6-1,CASSDAAGGEDTQYF
TRBJ1-1,TRBV3-1,CASSQASPGTTEAFF
TRBJ2-7,TRBV5-6,CASSGDRGKNSYEQYF
TRBJ2-7,TRBV7-2,CASTGTSGNSYEQYF
TRBJ2-7,TRBV5-5,CASSLIAGQGSYEQYF
TRBJ2-2,TRBV19,CASSIVASNTGELFF
TRBJ2-1,TRBV28,CASNTGPSSYNEQFF
TRBJ2-1,TRBV25-1,CASSELRDRENNEQFF
TRBJ2-7,TRBV6-5,CASSWVAGGSYEQYF
TRBJ2-3,TRBV15,CATKANPRADTQYF
TRBJ2-2,TRBV29-1,CSALQGAVGELFF
TRBJ1-1,TRBV7-9,CASSQHREAFF